This TCR beta chain was sequenced in a study of beta chain features in type 1 diabetes. The study, taken as a whole, reports: Whatever favoring of shorter templates PCR might show would apply equally to patients and controls.

CDR3 length: 14 amino acids. Losses at the gene ends were 6 bases for V and 4 bases for J; bases not matched to a gene: 7. CDR1 and CDR2 from the germline V gene are LNHDA and SQIVND (reference sequence). The study reverse transcribed the entire isolated RNA, so it sequenced expressed TCRB transcripts. Read counts averaged around 3.6 million for samples of naive, central memory and regulatory T cells. The assay was immunoSEQ multiplex PCR, and TCRdb's table has in-frame clones only and misses some. Of around 44,000 clones listed, roughly 56% are singletons. With regard to this clone: Its target is unknown.

The receptor was derived from a woman between 18 and 29 years old in good health. The chain links TRBV19 to TRBJ1-2, with TRBD1 matching 8 bases. The sequencing sample was made of Tregs from blood. In nucleotides, the CDR3 is TGTGCCAGTAGGTCCCTGGACAGGGCCTATGGCTACACCTTC. Encoded protein: CASRSLDRAYGYTF.